Below are 25 T cell receptor beta chains sequenced from a single sample in a study of OX40 agonist ivuxolimab in advanced cancers. Library creation used the immunoSEQ multiplex PCR assay. TCRdb re-hosts the immuneACCESS table, in-frame sequences only. Its copies lack some clones; in the studies checked, an unresolved V gene accounts for under half of them, and the cause for the rest is not known. The sample records around 79,000 clones, roughly 85% of which are singletons. The ten largest make up approximately 4% of the sample. The sample consisted of CD4+ or CD8+ T cells sorted from blood, taken in a trial of the OX40 agonist ivuxolimab. Every receptor here comes from an adult with an advanced solid tumor such as melanoma, head and neck, liver or kidney cancer.

This chain joins TRBV5-1 and TRBJ1-1; D is undetermined. Germline CDR1 and CDR2: SGHRS and YFSETQ. CDR3 length: 16 amino acids. V lost 2 bases and J lost 4, with 18 bases in between. The CDR3 protein is CASSLVPGAVGTEAFF. As DNA, the CDR3 is TGCGCCAGCAGCTTAGTCCCGGGTGCCGTGGGCACTGAAGCTTTCTTT.

The chain carries TRBV19 and TRBJ1-4; no clear D. Trimming cost V 5 bases and J 0 bases, with 10 bases left between them. CDR3 length equals 15 residues. Per the germline V gene, CDR1 is LNHDA and CDR2 is SQIVND (reference sequence). The CDR3, as DNA: TGTGCCAGTAGTTTGAGACACGCAACTAATGAAAAACTGTTTTTT. It yields the protein CASSLRHATNEKLFF.

CDR3 in DNA: TGTGCCAGCCGGATCTCCGTAGGGGGGGCCGGGTCTGGCGAGCAGTACTTC. Its translation is CASRISVGGAGSGEQYF. The chain joins TRBV19 to TRBJ2-7; maybe TRBD2 (7 bases). V was pared by 9 bases and J by 6 bases, with 30 bases between. The CDR3 covers 17 residues. Germline lookup yields CDR1 LNHDA and CDR2 SQIVND (reference sequence).

The chain uses TRBV28 and TRBJ2-5, with 9 bases aligning to TRBD1. This CDR3 contains 12 residues. Germline V gene sequence: CDR1 MDHEN, CDR2 SYDVKM. V lost 4 bases, J lost 9 bases, and 3 bases stayed unmatched. The CDR3 loop is CASSSGTGSQYF. Here the CDR3 DNA reads TGTGCCAGCAGTTCCGGGACAGGGTCCCAGTACTTC.

V is TRBV6-1 and J is TRBJ1-5, with a weak D call TRBD1 (5 bases). CDR3 length: 15 amino acids. The V gene's germline CDR1 is MNHNS and CDR2 SASEGT. V was cut by 7 bases and J by 0 bases, with 13 bases left in between. CDR3 region: CASNLGGYSNQPQHF. The CDR3 DNA sequence: TGTGCCAGCAACCTTGGGGGATATAGCAATCAGCCCCAGCATTTT.

The chain links TRBV5-1 to TRBJ2-7; D is undetermined. Trimming took 0 bases from V and 0 from J, leaving 7 bases between them. Germline V gives CDR1 SGHRS, CDR2 YFSETQ. The CDR3 spans 14 residues. CDR3 loop: CASSLVPNSYEQYF. For the CDR3, the DNA is TGCGCCAGCAGCTTGGTGCCGAACTCCTACGAGCAGTACTTC.

This clone was found once. The rearrangement uses TRBV10-3 and TRBJ2-3; 10 nucleotides align to TRBD2. The CDR3 sequence is 16 residues long. V trimming: 4 bases; J trimming: 3 bases; junction bases outside the gene matches: 7. Germline-derived CDR1 and CDR2 are ENHRY and SYGVKD. The CDR3 is CAISGRLAGETDTQYF. The CDR3 DNA reads TGTGCCATCAGTGGGCGGCTAGCGGGAGAAACAGATACGCAGTATTTT.

V usage is TRBV27 and J usage is TRBJ1-1, with D possibly being TRBD1 (6 bases). From germline, CDR1 is MNHEY and CDR2 SMNVEV (reference sequence). The CDR3 runs 14 residues. V lost 5 bases and J 4 bases, leaving 14 bases between the germline ends. CDR3 region: CASSAYREGTEAFF. The CDR3 DNA is TGTGCCAGCAGTGCGTACAGGGAGGGCACTGAAGCTTTCTTT.

The rearrangement uses TRBV18 and TRBJ1-3; D remains ambiguous. In germline, CDR1 is KGHSH, CDR2 LQKENI. V lost 1 base and J 0 bases, leaving 7 bases between the germline ends. The length of the CDR3 is 15 residues. The CDR3 bases are TGTGCCAGCTCACCACGATTGGACTCTGGAAACACCATATATTTT. It specifies CASSPRLDSGNTIYF.

This rearrangement joins TRBV21-1 to TRBJ2-7; TRBD1, as called in the table, went unchecked against the DNA. TRBV21-1 is flagged as a pseudogene. There are 14 residues in the CDR3. For the CDR3, the DNA is TGTGCCAGCACCTTGGGGGCAGCTACCTACGAGCAGTACTTC. Encoded protein: CASTLGAATYEQYF.

The V call is TRBV9, the J call TRBJ2-5; 7 bases match TRBD1. The CDR3 length is 14 residues. The V and J ends lost 5 bases and 5 bases, in that order; junction bases with no gene match: 9. Looked up from germline, CDR1 is SGDLS and CDR2 is YYNGEE. As DNA, the CDR3 is TGTGCCAGCAGTGCCCCCCTCAGGGGGGAGACCCAGTACTTC. Protein product: CASSAPLRGETQYF.

The chain combines TRBV6-5 with TRBJ1-1; D not certain. Trimming removed 4 bases at V and 4 bases at J, with 19 bases between. CDR3 length equals 16 residues. CDR1 is MNHEY, CDR2 SVGAGI, per germline. The DNA for the CDR3 is TGTGCCAGCAGTTCCGGTTCCGGCACCGGTGGCACTGAAGCTTTCTTT. Amino acid sequence: CASSSGSGTGGTEAFF.

The chain joins TRBV5-1 to TRBJ2-3; 8 bases are shared with TRBD2. CDR1 is SGHRS, CDR2 YFSETQ, per germline. This CDR3 spans 16 amino acids. J lost 1 base, V lost 4 bases, and 8 bases had no gene match. CDR3: CASSTLAGSGTDTQYF. For the CDR3, the DNA is TGCGCCAGCAGCACCTTAGCGGGATCAGGCACAGATACGCAGTATTTT.

V usage is TRBV7-8 and J usage is TRBJ1-5; D may be TRBD1 (5 bases). CDR1 and CDR2 from the germline V gene are SGHVS and FQNEAQ. The CDR3 length is 16 residues. V lost 1 base, J lost 3 bases, and 13 bases lay in between. The CDR3 here is CASSLEGPGNNQPQHF. In DNA form, the CDR3 reads TGTGCCAGCAGCTTAGAAGGGCCAGGGAACAATCAGCCCCAGCATTTT. Filled out from reference TRBV7-8 and TRBJ1-5, the complete variable domain reads GAGVSQSPRYKVAKRGQDVALRCDPISGHVSLFWYQQALGQGPEFLTYFQNEAQLDKSGLPSDRFFAERPEGSVSTLKIQRTQQEDSAVYLCASSLEGPGNNQPQHFGDGTRLSIL.

The rearrangement uses TRBV10-2 and TRBJ2-1; TRBD2 matches at 11 bases. The CDR3 contains 16 residues. Germline CDR1 is WSHSY and CDR2 is SAAADI. Germline trimming cut 3 bases from V and 3 bases from J; bases unmatched to any gene: 4. The DNA of the CDR3 is TGCGCCAGCAGTGACCTTACTAGCGGGAGCTACAATGAGCAGTTCTTC. Its translation is CASSDLTSGSYNEQFF.

The rearrangement links TRBV19 to TRBJ2-2; D possibly corresponds to TRBD2 (5 bases). V dropped 7 bases and J dropped 0 bases, with 15 bases sitting between them. Per the germline V gene, CDR1 is LNHDA and CDR2 is SQIVND (reference sequence). The CDR3 is made up of 16 amino acids. Here the CDR3 DNA reads TGTGCCAGTACCCTTATAGGGAGCCCGAACACCGGGGAGCTGTTTTTT. As protein: CASTLIGSPNTGELFF.

The genes are TRBV7-2 and TRBJ1-1; D possibly corresponds to TRBD1 (6 bases). CDR1 and CDR2 from the germline V gene are SGHTA and FQGNSA. The CDR3 is 15 amino acids. V was shortened by 3 bases and J by 4 bases, with 15 bases between the two germline ends. CDR3 DNA: TGTGCCAGCAGCTTGGGGGGCCCGAAGCCCACTGAAGCTTTCTTT. This translates into CASSLGGPKPTEAFF.

The chain uses TRBV6-1 and TRBJ2-7; 8 bases line up with TRBD1. CDR3 length equals 14 residues. Germline assignment: CDR1 MNHNS and CDR2 SASEGT. J gave up 2 bases and V 6 bases, and 6 bases lay outside the gene matches. CDR3 sequence reads: CASSRDRLTYEQYF. The CDR3, as DNA: TGTGCCAGCAGCCGGGACAGGCTAACCTACGAGCAGTACTTC.

The J gene is TRBJ2-7, the V gene TRBV4-1; the match to TRBD2 covers 8 bases. V lost 3 bases, J lost 0 bases, and 7 bases stayed unmatched. From germline, CDR1 is MGHRA and CDR2 YSYEKL. The CDR3 consists of 16 residues. CDR3 residues: CASSQKTSEISYEQYF. CDR3 nucleotide sequence: TGCGCCAGCAGCCAGAAGACTAGCGAGATCTCCTACGAGCAGTACTTC.

The chain couples TRBV2 to TRBJ2-3, with 14 bases lining up with TRBD2. CDR3 size: 17 residues. The germline gives CDR1 SNHLY, CDR2 FYNNEI. The V segment lost 6 bases and the J segment 5 bases; nucleotides outside the gene matches: 10. The CDR3 is CASRRLAGGPGEDTQYF. As DNA, the CDR3 is TGTGCCAGCAGGCGACTAGCGGGAGGGCCGGGGGAAGATACGCAGTATTTT. The full variable domain, completed using reference TRBV2 and TRBJ2-3, is EPEVTQTPSHQVTQMGQEVILRCVPISNHLYFYWYRQILGQKVEFLVSFYNNEISEKSEIFDDQFSVERPDGSNFTLKIRSTKLEDSAMYFCASRRLAGGPGEDTQYFGPGTRLTVL.

The chain combines TRBV9 with TRBJ2-7; 8 bases map to TRBD1. This CDR3 is 16 amino acids long. Germline CDR1 SGDLS, CDR2 YYNGEE. J was trimmed by 4 bases and V by 2 bases; bases with no gene match: 11. CDR3 DNA: TGTGCCAGCAGCGTGAGCGGTGTAGGACAGGGATACGAGCAGTACTTC. Its translation is CASSVSGVGQGYEQYF.

This clone has only a few counts. The rearrangement links TRBV11-2 to TRBJ1-1; no reliable D call. V lost 0 bases, J lost 3 bases, and 5 bases lay in between. Germline lookup yields CDR1 SGHAT and CDR2 FQNNGV. This CDR3 is 13 amino acids long. Here the CDR3 reads CASSLERYTEAFF. In nucleotides, the CDR3 is TGTGCCAGCAGCTTAGAGCGTTACACTGAAGCTTTCTTT.

This clone was seen only once. The rearrangement uses TRBV19 and TRBJ2-3; the D is unclear. The CDR3 has 15 residues. Per germline, CDR1 LNHDA and CDR2 SQIVND (reference sequence). V lost 1 base and J 0 bases, leaving 8 bases between the germline ends. The CDR3 spells CASSIGAASTDTQYF. The CDR3 nucleotides are TGTGCCAGTAGTATAGGGGCAGCTAGCACAGATACGCAGTATTTT.

The rearrangement uses TRBV6-5 and TRBJ2-2, with no clear D. With 2 bases removed from V and 6 bases from J, the gap between germline ends came to 4 bases. From germline, CDR1 is MNHEY and CDR2 SVGAGI. This CDR3 is built from 12 residues. CDR3 sequence (DNA): TGTGCCAGCAGTTACGGGGCCGGGGAGCTGTTTTTT. Encoded protein: CASSYGAGELFF.

The V call is TRBV6-1, the J call TRBJ1-1, with 8 bases fitting TRBD1. This CDR3 is built from 13 residues. Looked up from germline, CDR1 is MNHNS and CDR2 is SASEGT. V lost 6 bases and J lost 5; bases outside the gene matches: 5. CDR3 in amino acids: CASRDRVNTEAFF. The CDR3 DNA is TGTGCCAGCAGGGACAGGGTTAATACTGAAGCTTTCTTT.